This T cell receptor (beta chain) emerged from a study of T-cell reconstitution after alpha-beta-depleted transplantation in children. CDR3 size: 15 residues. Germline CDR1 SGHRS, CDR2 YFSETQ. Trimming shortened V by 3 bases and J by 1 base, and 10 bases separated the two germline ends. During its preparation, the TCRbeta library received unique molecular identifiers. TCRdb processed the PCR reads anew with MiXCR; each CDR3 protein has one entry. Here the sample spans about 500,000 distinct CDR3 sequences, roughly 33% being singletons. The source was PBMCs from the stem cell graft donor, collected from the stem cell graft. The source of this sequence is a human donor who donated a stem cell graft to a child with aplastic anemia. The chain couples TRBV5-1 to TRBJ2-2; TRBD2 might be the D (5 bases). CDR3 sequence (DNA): TGCGCCAGCAGCTCGAACAGCGGGAACACCGGGGAGCTGTTTTTT. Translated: CASSSNSGNTGELFF. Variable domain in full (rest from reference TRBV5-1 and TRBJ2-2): KAGVTQTPRYLIKTRGQQVTLSCSPISGHRSVSWYQQTPGQGLQFLFEYFSETQRNKGNFPGRFSGRQFSNSRSEMNVSTLELGDSALYLCASSSNSGNTGELFFGEGSRLTVL.